The next 5 T cell receptor beta chains were all read from a single sample in a study of blood T cells in healthy people across ages. Next came a second PCR, run for about 7 to 12 cycles, which used a sample-barcoded 5' primer along with a J-beta primer mix. TCRdb re-derived calls from the 5' RACE reads in MiXCR, one entry per CDR3 protein. This sample has about 730,000 distinct CDR3 sequences; approximately 39% occur once, and the top ten carry less than 25%. Sample: blood. The source of these receptors is a woman between 55 and 75 years old in good health.

This clonotype showed up just a few times. The chain employs TRBV5-1 and TRBJ2-7, with D perhaps matching TRBD1 or TRBD2 (5 bases each). The CDR3 runs 15 residues. V was pared by 4 bases and J by 3 bases, with 17 bases between. Germline CDR1 reads SGHRS; CDR2 reads YFSETQ. CDR3 in amino acids: CASSPAPGRDYEQYF. CDR3 DNA: TGCGCCAGCAGCCCTGCCCCGGGACGGGACTACGAGCAGTACTTC. Combining the CDR3 with reference TRBV5-1 and TRBJ2-7 gives the whole variable domain KAGVTQTPRYLIKTRGQQVTLSCSPISGHRSVSWYQQTPGQGLQFLFEYFSETQRNKGNFPGRFSGRQFSNSRSEMNVSTLELGDSALYLCASSPAPGRDYEQYFGPGTRLTVT.

The rearrangement joins TRBV7-9 to TRBJ2-1; 7 bases align to TRBD1. Trimming removed 7 bases from V and 13 bases from J; junction bases left unmatched: 19. The CDR3 extends over 15 amino acids. Germline CDR1 is SEHNR and CDR2 is FQNEAQ (reference sequence). The CDR3 spells CASTGDSRAPETQFF. The CDR3 nucleotides read TGTGCCAGCACCGGGGACAGTAGAGCTCCAGAGACCCAGTTCTTC.

This clonotype turned up a few times. V is TRBV20-1 and J is TRBJ1-5; a possible D gene is TRBD1 (6 bases). The CDR3 contains 14 residues. CDR1 is DFQATT, CDR2 SNEGSKA, per germline (reference sequence). Deletions cut 6 bases from V and 5 bases from J, with 17 bases between. CDR3 coding DNA: TGCAGTGCCAGCAAAACGGGGGGCTATCAGCCCCAGCATTTT. Its translation is CSASKTGGYQPQHF.

In its sample, this clonotype was seen a few times. The chain joins TRBV7-2 to TRBJ1-4; D is ambiguous. With 3 bases removed from V and 6 bases from J, the gap between germline ends came to 2 bases. This CDR3 is 11 amino acids long. Germline V gene data show CDR1 as SGHTA and CDR2 as FQGNSA. DNA of the CDR3: TGTGCCAGCAGCTTTCATGAAAAACTGTTTTTT. It translates to CASSFHEKLFF.

As for this clonotype: It may be a read error: a sequence one base away is much more abundant. The J gene is TRBJ1-4, the V gene TRBV12-3 or TRBV12-4; TRBD1 aligns across 7 bases. The CDR3 runs to 15 residues. The CDR3 sequence is CASIRAGGTNAKLFF. CDR3 sequence (DNA): TGTGCCAGCATCCGAGCAGGGGGAACTAATGCAAAACTGTTTTTT.